This T cell receptor (beta chain) was observed in a study of T-cell memory formation after mild COVID-19 (dated by TCRdb to 2020 to 2022). Background for the entire study: Most TCR sequence clusters were specific to one of the two donors. T-cell clones expanding and contracting after mild COVID-19 in two donors were tracked by longitudinal TCRalpha and TCRbeta repertoire sequencing. The cohort comprised two young, previously healthy adult volunteers, one female and one male. The paper's findings and limits, for the study overall: Only a couple of mild cases were covered in the study, and larger cohorts including severe cases with pre-infection samples were considered necessary. Clones contracting from day 15 to 85 had balanced CD4/CD8 phenotypes, while a second wave expanding from day 15 to 37 was biased towards CD4+. Some responding clones were detected in pre-infection memory, which suggested that pre-existing cross-reactive memory T cells had joined the SARS-CoV-2 response. SARS-CoV-2 specificity was not confirmed for the second-wave clones peaking on day 37. Contracting CD4+ clones appeared mostly in the CM and EM memory subsets, whereas CD8+ clones were enriched in EMRA.

Sequencing took place on an Illumina NovaSeq 6000. cDNA libraries for TCRalpha and TCRbeta were prepared by 5'RACE using constant-segment primers, with sample barcodes and unique molecular identifiers added. RNA was extracted from every sample with Trizol reagent. Amplification of the libraries took two PCR steps, and the second step added a second sample barcode plus Illumina TruSeq adapters. Sequencing of libraries was performed on an Illumina NovaSeq with 2 x 150 bp paired-end reads. The source study handled its data this way. Demultiplexing of reads and collapsing into UMI-guided consensus sequences were performed with migec v1.2.7. Using mixcr v2.1.11, UMI consensuses were aligned to TRA and TRB V and J templates and then assembled into clonotypes. A clonotype was counted as expanded or contracted only if both edgeR and NoisET called the change significant, with noise models trained on biological replicates. For edgeR calls, the cutoffs were a false discovery rate-adjusted p below 0.01 and a log2 fold-change threshold of 1. As an exploratory analysis of dynamics, PCA with hierarchical clustering was applied to max-normalized trajectories of the 1000 most abundant clonotypes. Separately sequenced CD4+ and CD8+ repertoires were used to assign the CD4 or CD8 phenotype of responding clones. TCRdb redid the processing of the public reads, applying fastp at Q25 and MiXCR, and retained in-frame beta chains. Each CDR3 protein gets just one entry, which takes the most common genes and DNA from the rows behind it. TCRdb, not the original authors, processed these V and J calls. This sample lists more than 55,000 distinct CDR3 sequences; more than 8% were detected once. Of the sample, about 1.1% falls within the top ten clones.

In the germline V gene, CDR1 corresponds to SQVTM and CDR2 to ANQGSEA. The CDR3, from cysteine to phenylalanine, totals 13 residues. The only DNA kept is the CDR3, 39 bases in frame from the first base. V lost 8 bases and J lost 5 bases, and the count of bases not matched to a germline gene is 7. The sample holds a few counts of this clonotype. It has no known antigen specificity. Nothing much larger sits one base from this clone, and base qualities are not available. PBMCs were isolated by Ficoll-Paque density gradient centrifugation. The TCR was taken from a man between 18 and 29 years old who had mild COVID-19 (a few samples of this study predate the infection). The sample titles of this study are shuffled in the database, so cell type and time point are left out; the donor was told from shared clones. The chain is made from TRBV29-1 and TRBJ2-5, and 11 junctional nucleotides match TRBD2. The specimen sequenced was PBMCs or a T cell subset sorted from them (not recorded which). In nucleotides, the sequence is TGCAGCTTTAGCGGGGGGGCCTTGGAGACCCAGTACTTC. Protein translation: CSFSGGALETQYF.